This TCR beta chain was sequenced during a study of blood T cell repertoires in COVID-19. Deletions cut 2 bases from V and 1 base from J, with 12 bases between. Looked up from germline, CDR1 is WNHNN and CDR2 is SYGVQD (reference sequence). This CDR3 is 16 amino acids long. The repertoire was sequenced with immunoSEQ multiplex PCR; TCRdb's copy has only in-frame clones and lacks some. The repertoire consists of 200,000 to 250,000 clones, with over 65% occurring once and the leading ten covering around 3.4%. J is TRBJ2-4 and V is TRBV10-1; D might be TRBD1 (5 bases). Input material: PBMCs or T cells enriched from blood (not recorded which). This TCR was sampled from a woman in her sixties or seventies who had recovered from COVID-19. CDR3 amino acids: CASSESRSGAKNIQYF. Written as DNA, the CDR3 is TGCGCCAGCAGTGAGAGTCGGTCAGGGGCCAAAAACATTCAGTACTTC.